These T cell receptor beta chains were read from a single sample in a study of cytomegalovirus exposure and HLA in healthy donors. Profiled with immunoSEQ multiplex PCR; TCRdb holds only in-frame clones, not every one. Seen here are roughly 170,000 clones, more than 70% observed once, and the top ten hold 0.8% to 1.3%. The source material was PBMCs. The receptor source for this set is a man between 25 and 39 years old in good health and CMV-seronegative. Each CDR3 is given with its conserved first and last residue. Fields, in order: clone size, D gene, J gene, V gene, CDR3 DNA, CDR3 protein. A D gene is named only where the DNA matches it firmly. Expanded clones are given a class, and other clones once, few, many or no size at all.

NA	NA	TRBJ2-5	TRBV7-7	TGTGCCAGCAGCCCGGGAGGGACAGGGGAGACCCAGTACTTC	CASSPGGTGETQYF
NA	NA	TRBJ2-5	TRBV5-1	TGCGCCAGCAGCTTGGTGGCTAGTGGAGAGACCCAGTACTTC	CASSLVASGETQYF
once	NA	TRBJ2-3	TRBV7-9	TGTGCCAGCAGCCCCCAAGTAGCGGCAGCCACAGATACGCAGTATTTT	CASSPQVAAATDTQYF
NA	NA	TRBJ1-2	TRBV4-2	TGTGCCAGCAGCCAAAGCAGAGAGGAAGGCTACACCTTC	CASSQSREEGYTF
NA	TRBD2	TRBJ2-7	TRBV5-1	TGCGCCAGCAGCCCTCACCTCGCGGGGGGCTACGAGCAGTACTTC	CASSPHLAGGYEQYF
once	TRBD1	TRBJ1-5	TRBV2	TGTGCCAGCGGGGACAGCCCCAATCAGCCCCAGCATTTT	CASGDSPNQPQHF
few	TRBD1	TRBJ1-3	TRBV28	TGTGCCAGCAGCCCGGACAGGTACTTAAACACCATATATTTT	CASSPDRYLNTIYF
NA	NA	TRBJ2-7	TRBV18	TGTGCCAGCTCACCAGGGGGAGGCGAGCAGTACTTC	CASSPGGGEQYF
NA	TRBD2	TRBJ2-1	TRBV6-6	TGTGCCAGCAGTTACCGACTAGCGCAATACAATGAGCAGTTCTTC	CASSYRLAQYNEQFF
NA	TRBD1	TRBJ1-1	TRBV4-3	TGCGCCAGCAGCCTACAGACAGGGAAGGCTGAAGCTTTCTTT	CASSLQTGKAEAFF
few	TRBD1	TRBJ1-2	TRBV5-6	TGTGCCAGCAGCCCAGGACAGGGGGCGCGAGGCTACACCTTC	CASSPGQGARGYTF
NA	TRBD2	TRBJ2-4	TRBV27	TGTGCCAGCAGTTTATCTCGGACTAGCGGGAGGGGAGCCAAAAACATTCAGTACTTC	CASSLSRTSGRGAKNIQYF
once	TRBD2	TRBJ2-3	TRBV7-8	TGTGCCAGCAGCCACCGAGTCACACTAGCGGGGGCCAGCACAGATACGCAGTATTTT	CASSHRVTLAGASTDTQYF
NA	NA	TRBJ2-2	TRBV5-1	TGCGCCAGCAGCTTGACAGGGTCGGGGATCGCGAACACCGGGGAGCTGTTTTTT	CASSLTGSGIANTGELFF
NA	TRBD1	TRBJ1-1	TRBV29-1	TGCAGCGTTGAGGACATGACAGGGTATAAGGGAGCTTTCTTT	CSVEDMTGYKGAFF
NA	TRBD1	TRBJ2-5	TRBV10-3	TGTGCCATCAGTGGGACAGGGTTTGAGACCCAGTACTTC	CAISGTGFETQYF
NA	NA	TRBJ1-3	TRBV7-8	TGTGCCAGCAGCTTAGCGGGGGGAAGGGCTGGAAACACCATATATTTT	CASSLAGGRAGNTIYF
once	NA	TRBJ2-3	TRBV4-3	TGCGCCAGCAGCCAAGAGCCCCCCCTGGACAGAAGCACAGATACGCAGTATTTT	CASSQEPPLDRSTDTQYF
NA	NA	TRBJ1-1	TRBV2	TGTGCCAGTGGGGGGGGATTAGGTGGGACTGAAGCTTTCTTT	CASGGGLGGTEAFF
once	NA	TRBJ1-6	TRBV7-2	TGTGCCAGCAGCCTCGGGATAGGCCTGGGTAATTCACCCCTCCACTTT	CASSLGIGLGNSPLHF
few	TRBD1	TRBJ2-2	TRBV5-1	TGCGCCAGCAGCTTGGACCCGGGACAGCTCCTGAACACCGGGGAGCTGTTTTTT	CASSLDPGQLLNTGELFF
NA	NA	TRBJ2-7	TRBV21-1	TGTGCCAGCAGCAAAAGAGGAACCTACGAGCAGTACTTC	CASSKRGTYEQYF
NA	NA	TRBJ2-2	TRBV28	TGTGCCAGCAGTCTGGCGGTCTTCACGGGGGAGCTGTTTTTT	CASSLAVFTGELFF
once	TRBD1	TRBJ2-3	TRBV5-1	TGCGCCAGCAGCCCGATGACAGGGACAGATACGCAGTATTTT	CASSPMTGTDTQYF
NA	NA	TRBJ2-7	TRBV15	TGTGCCACCAGCAACGCCCGCCTGCAGGCCGAGCAGTACTTC	CATSNARLQAEQYF
few	TRBD1	TRBJ2-3	TRBV5-1	TGCGCCAGCAGCTTAGGACAGGGCTCTGTCTATAACACAGATACGCAGTATTTT	CASSLGQGSVYNTDTQYF
NA	NA	TRBJ2-5	TRBV27	TGTGCCAGCAGTTTATCGGGGGGTGTGGAGACCCAGTACTTC	CASSLSGGVETQYF
NA	TRBD1	TRBJ1-1	TRBV5-5	TGTGCCAGCAGCTTGGAGGGCATGGGCAGGGGGGCTGAAGCTTTCTTT	CASSLEGMGRGAEAFF
few	NA	TRBJ1-2	TRBV5-1	TGCGCCAGCAGCCCGGGCGGGAACAACAACTATGGCTACACCTTC	CASSPGGNNNYGYTF
few	TRBD2	TRBJ2-3	TRBV11-2	TGTGCCAGCAGCCTTAAACTAGCGGGAGTGAGCACAGATACGCAGTATTTT	CASSLKLAGVSTDTQYF
once	NA	TRBJ2-6	TRBV7-8	TGTGCCAGCAGGATCGAGCGGGCCGGTTGGGCCAACGTCCTGACTTTC	CASRIERAGWANVLTF
NA	TRBD1	TRBJ1-6	TRBV6-5	TGTGCCAGCAGTTTGGGACAGGAGCGCTATAATTCACCCCTCCACTTT	CASSLGQERYNSPLHF
NA	TRBD1	TRBJ2-4	TRBV10-1	TGCGCCAGCACCCGGACAGGGAGAGCCAAAAACATTCAGTACTTC	CASTRTGRAKNIQYF
NA	NA	TRBJ2-5	TRBV29-1	TGCAGCGTTCCGGGACGCGGGGCGGACCAAGAGACCCAGTACTTC	CSVPGRGADQETQYF
once	NA	TRBJ2-7	TRBV21-1	TGTGCCAGCAGCAATAGAGGGCCCCAGTCCGGCGAGCAGTACTTC	CASSNRGPQSGEQYF
NA	NA	TRBJ1-1	TRBV15	TGTGCCACCAGCAGAGATGACGGGACTGAAGCTTTCTTT	CATSRDDGTEAFF